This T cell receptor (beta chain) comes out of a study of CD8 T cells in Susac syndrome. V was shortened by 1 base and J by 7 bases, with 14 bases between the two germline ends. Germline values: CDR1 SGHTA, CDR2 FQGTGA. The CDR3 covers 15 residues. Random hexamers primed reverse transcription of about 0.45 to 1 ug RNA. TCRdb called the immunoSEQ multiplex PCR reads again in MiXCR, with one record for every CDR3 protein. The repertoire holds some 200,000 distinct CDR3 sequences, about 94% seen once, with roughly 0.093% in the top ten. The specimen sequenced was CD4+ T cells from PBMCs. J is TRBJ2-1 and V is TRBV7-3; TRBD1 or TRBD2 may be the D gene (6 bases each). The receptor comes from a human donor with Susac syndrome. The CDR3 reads CASSLRLGGGNEQFF. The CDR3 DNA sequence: TGTGCCAGCAGCTTAAGGTTGGGGGGCGGAAATGAGCAGTTCTTC. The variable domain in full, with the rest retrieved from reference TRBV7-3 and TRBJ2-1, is GAGVSQTPSNKVTEKGKYVELRCDPISGHTALYWYRQSLGQGPEFLIYFQGTGAADDSGLPNDRFFAVRPEGSVSTLKIQRTERGDSAVYLCASSLRLGGGNEQFFGPGTRLTVL.